This T cell receptor (beta chain) was identified in a study of regulatory T cells in long-lasting Graves disease. Study-wide results and caveats: Persistent cases favored TRBV28, TRBJ1-2 and TRBJ2-5.

The CDR3 loop spans 14 amino acids. V dropped 2 bases and J dropped 1 base, with 12 bases sitting between them. CDR1 is DFQATT, CDR2 SNEGSKA, per germline (reference sequence). With iRepertoire HTBI primers and Arm-PCR of CDR3 regions, TCR beta libraries were built. TCRdb itself ran the multiplex PCR reads through MiXCR, one entry per CDR3 protein. The sample consists of 450,000 to 500,000 distinct CDR3 sequences, 16% of them appearing once. Time point denoted: newly diagnosed GD, antithyroid drugs for less than 3 months. From RNA extracted from PBMCs, the TCR library was made. A remark on this clonotype: Its antigen remains unknown.

The same specimen was also included in a second study, on T cells in Graves' hyperthyroidism and ophthalmopathy. That work states: Most thyroid-expanded clonotypes above 0.001 were also found in blood.

The TCR comes from a middle-aged man with Graves disease. This sample comprised peripheral blood mononuclear cells (PBMCs), obtained at new diagnosis, from a patient treated with antithyroid drugs. This rearrangement joins TRBV20-1 to TRBJ2-7, with D perhaps matching TRBD1 (5 bases). The CDR3 protein is CSARFQGESYEQYF. The CDR3 DNA is TGCAGTGCTAGATTCCAGGGCGAATCCTACGAGCAGTACTTC.